A selection of T cell receptor beta chains follows, all from one sample in a study of cytomegalovirus exposure and HLA in healthy donors. Assay: immunoSEQ multiplex PCR; the TCRdb copy retains only in-frame clones and omits some. The sample lists about 280,000 clones, 85% to 90% seen once, with around 0.9% in the top ten. Sequencing was done on a sample of PBMCs. The receptors shown here come from a woman under 30 in good health and CMV-seronegative. Each CDR3 is given with its conserved first and last residue. The D gene is left open where the match is weak. Clone size, where shown, is once, few, many, or a class for clones that have expanded.

d_call j_call clone_size v_call cdr3_aa cdr3_nt
TRBD1 TRBJ1-2 . TRBV28 CASSPPGQGYGYTF TGTGCCAGCAGTCCCCCGGGACAGGGCTATGGCTACACCTTC
. TRBJ1-2 . TRBV4-1 CASSQFLIRLGGDYGYTF TGCGCCAGCAGCCAATTCCTGATCCGTCTCGGGGGAGACTATGGCTACACCTTC
. TRBJ1-1 . TRBV28 CASIQQGGTEAFF TGTGCCAGCATCCAACAGGGTGGGACTGAAGCTTTCTTT
. TRBJ1-3 . TRBV9 CASSPGAESGNTIYF TGTGCCAGCAGCCCAGGGGCGGAGAGTGGAAACACCATATATTTT
. TRBJ1-6 once TRBV6-1 CASSEPAGGASSYNSPLHF TGTGCCAGCAGTGAACCCGCAGGAGGGGCTAGCTCCTATAATTCACCCCTCCACTTT
. TRBJ2-7 once TRBV28 CASSFATTYEQYF TGTGCCAGCAGTTTTGCAACAACCTACGAGCAGTACTTC
. TRBJ2-1 . TRBV2 CASQTYNEQFF TGTGCCTCCCAAACTTACAATGAGCAGTTCTTC
TRBD2 TRBJ2-1 . TRBV7-9 CASSPPRGGRVQYNEQFF TGTGCCAGCAGCCCCCCGCGCGGCGGGAGGGTCCAATACAATGAGCAGTTCTTC
. TRBJ2-5 . TRBV4-1 CASSLQGSGETQYF TGCGCCAGCAGCTTGCAGGGTTCGGGTGAGACCCAGTACTTC
TRBD1 TRBJ1-1 . TRBV7-2 CASQDPGQGPNTEAFF TGTGCATCCCAAGACCCGGGACAGGGGCCGAACACTGAAGCTTTCTTT
. TRBJ2-2 . TRBV5-1 CASSLDQGVRELFF TGCGCCAGCAGCTTGGATCAGGGCGTCCGGGAGCTGTTTTTT
. TRBJ2-2 . TRBV25-1 CASKPGPGELFF TGTGCCAGCAAACCAGGCCCCGGGGAGCTGTTTTTT
TRBD2 TRBJ2-3 . TRBV18 CASSPTTGTRDTQYF TGTGCCAGCTCACCAACTACCGGGACTAGAGATACGCAGTATTTT
TRBD2 TRBJ2-7 . TRBV28 CASSLRSGSIAYEQYF TGTGCCAGCAGTCTAAGGAGCGGGAGTATCGCATACGAGCAGTACTTC
. TRBJ2-1 . TRBV6-1 CASSRQSNEQFF TGTGCCAGCAGTCGACAGTCCAATGAGCAGTTCTTC
TRBD2 TRBJ2-5 . TRBV9 CASSASGRAVETQYF TGTGCCAGCAGCGCTAGCGGGAGGGCCGTTGAGACCCAGTACTTC
. TRBJ2-7 . TRBV14 CASSQDLGLGGYEQYF TGTGCCAGCAGCCAAGATCTTGGACTAGGGGGTTACGAGCAGTACTTC
. TRBJ1-3 . TRBV6-6 CASSLQTGVSGNTIYF TGTGCCAGCAGCCTCCAGACAGGCGTCTCTGGAAACACCATATATTTT